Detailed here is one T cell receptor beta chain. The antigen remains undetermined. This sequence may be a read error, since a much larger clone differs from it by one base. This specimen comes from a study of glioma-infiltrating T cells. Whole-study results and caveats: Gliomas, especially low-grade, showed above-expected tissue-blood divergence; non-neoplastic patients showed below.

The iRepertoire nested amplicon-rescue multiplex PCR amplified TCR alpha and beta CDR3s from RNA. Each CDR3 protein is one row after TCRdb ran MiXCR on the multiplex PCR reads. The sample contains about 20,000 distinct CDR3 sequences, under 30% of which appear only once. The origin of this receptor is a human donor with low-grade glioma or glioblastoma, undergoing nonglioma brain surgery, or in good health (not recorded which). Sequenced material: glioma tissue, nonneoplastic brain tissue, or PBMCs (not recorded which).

The CDR3 here is CASSFGLQQALGYELYF. In DNA form, the CDR3 reads TGTGCCAGCAGTTTTGGCCTACAACAGGCCCTGGGCTACGAGCTGTACTTC. The V and J genes are TRBV27 and TRBJ2-7; maybe TRBD1 (5 bases). CDR1 MNHEY and CDR2 SMNVEV come from the germline V gene (reference sequence). The CDR3 has 17 amino acids.